The 27 T cell receptor beta chains in this list originate from one sample, sequenced in a study of cytomegalovirus exposure and HLA in healthy donors. Vbeta (60) and Jbeta (13) primers were used in the PCR. TCRdb keeps only in-frame clones here, not all; method: immunoSEQ multiplex PCR. The table includes about 120,000 clones, about 62% detected once. Sequenced sample: PBMCs. The receptors were sampled from a woman in her thirties or forties in good health and CMV-seropositive.

This clone was found once. The gene calls are TRBV5-1 and TRBJ1-2; 7 bases agree with TRBD1. CDR3 length equals 14 residues. The V gene's germline CDR1 is SGHRS and CDR2 YFSETQ. V was clipped by 4 bases and J by 5 bases; unmatched bases: 8. The CDR3 is CASSTEGQIYGYTF. CDR3 in DNA: TGCGCCAGCAGCACGGAGGGACAGATTTATGGCTACACCTTC.

The V call is TRBV14, the J call TRBJ1-1; 7 nucleotides line up with TRBD1. The V gene's germline CDR1 is SGHDN and CDR2 FVKESK. The CDR3 covers 17 residues. V shed 0 bases, J shed 5 bases, and the junction held 12 bases outside the gene matches. The CDR3 loop is CASSQDWGPGGVTEAFF. In nucleotides, the CDR3 is TGTGCCAGCAGCCAAGATTGGGGTCCAGGGGGAGTGACTGAAGCTTTCTTT.

The V gene is TRBV7-8, the J gene TRBJ2-3; 9 bases map to TRBD1. Germline V gives CDR1 SGHVS, CDR2 FQNEAQ. This CDR3 has 15 residues. Losses at the gene ends were 5 bases for V and 3 bases for J; bases not matched to a gene: 6. This chain's CDR3 is CASSADRGLTDTQYF. The CDR3 DNA follows: TGTGCCAGCAGCGCGGACAGGGGTTTAACAGATACGCAGTATTTT.

DNA for the CDR3: TGTGCCAGTAGTGGGGCCCATAATTCACCCCTCCACTTT. It is translated as CASSGAHNSPLHF. The chain combines TRBV19 with TRBJ1-6; D possibly corresponds to TRBD1 (5 bases). From germline, CDR1 is LNHDA and CDR2 SQIVND (reference sequence). V lost 5 bases to trimming and J lost 5 bases, with 7 bases between them. The CDR3 extends over 13 amino acids.

The rearrangement links TRBV25-1 to TRBJ1-1, with a weak D call TRBD1 (6 bases). This CDR3 is built from 16 residues. Germline V CDR1 and CDR2: MGHDK, SYGVNS. V lost 4 bases, J lost 0 bases, and 15 bases lay in between. This CDR3 reads CASSAITRGLNTEAFF. The CDR3 nucleotides read TGTGCCAGCAGTGCCATTACCAGGGGTTTGAACACTGAAGCTTTCTTT.

This clone was observed a single time. J is TRBJ2-5 and V is TRBV5-1; 7 bases match TRBD1. Germline CDR1 SGHRS, CDR2 YFSETQ. This CDR3 contains 17 residues. Trimming cost V 1 base and J 3 bases; bases outside gene matches: 12. The CDR3 coding sequence is TGCGCCAGCAGCTTGATCGGATCAAAGGGGGCGAAAGAGACCCAGTACTTC. Protein product: CASSLIGSKGAKETQYF. Based on the CDR3 plus reference TRBV5-1 and TRBJ2-5, the full variable domain is KAGVTQTPRYLIKTRGQQVTLSCSPISGHRSVSWYQQTPGQGLQFLFEYFSETQRNKGNFPGRFSGRQFSNSRSEMNVSTLELGDSALYLCASSLIGSKGAKETQYFGPGTRLLVL.

The table lists this clone with a count of one. The chain joins TRBV6-1 to TRBJ1-4, with D perhaps TRBD1 (6 bases). V was clipped by 2 bases and J by 4 bases, with 26 bases between them. CDR1 is MNHNS, CDR2 SASEGT, per germline. This CDR3 is 20 amino acids long. The CDR3 DNA sequence: TGTGCCAGCAGTGAATTTATGAGGGGGGGCTACACAACCCTTAATGAAAAACTGTTTTTT. It codes for CASSEFMRGGYTTLNEKLFF.

The V gene is TRBV29-1, the J gene TRBJ2-4; D is possibly TRBD2 (6 bases). Germline CDR1 reads SQVTM; CDR2 reads ANQGSEA. V dropped 4 bases and J dropped 4 bases, with 8 bases sitting between them. The CDR3 contains 12 residues. Written as DNA, the CDR3 is TGCAGCGTTGGAGGACTAAAAAACATTCAGTACTTC. As protein: CSVGGLKNIQYF.

The chain employs TRBV7-9 and TRBJ2-1; TRBD2 is a possible D gene (7 bases). Trimming took 5 bases from V and 8 from J, leaving 28 bases between them. The CDR3 is 18 residues long. Germline loops: CDR1 SEHNR, CDR2 FQNEAQ (reference sequence). The CDR3 DNA reads as TGTGCCAGCAGCCTACCGATTGGGGGGGGCGCCTCTGTCGATGAGCAGTTCTTC. This sequence encodes CASSLPIGGGASVDEQFF.

This clone was counted between two and nine times. V is TRBV7-8 and J is TRBJ2-5, with a possible D match to TRBD2 (5 bases). V lost 3 bases, J lost 3 bases, and 11 bases lay in between. The CDR3 spans 14 residues. Germline assignment: CDR1 SGHVS and CDR2 FQNEAQ. CDR3 amino acids: CASSFLPGEETQYF. In DNA form, the CDR3 reads TGTGCCAGCAGCTTTCTTCCCGGGGAAGAGACCCAGTACTTC. The complete variable domain, with remaining parts taken from reference TRBV7-8 and TRBJ2-5, reads GAGVSQSPRYKVAKRGQDVALRCDPISGHVSLFWYQQALGQGPEFLTYFQNEAQLDKSGLPSDRFFAERPEGSVSTLKIQRTQQEDSAVYLCASSFLPGEETQYFGPGTRLLVL.

In nucleotides, the CDR3 is TGTGCCAGCAGCTTAGTCGGGACTAGCGGGTTCTACTCCTACGAGCAGTACTTC. Translation: CASSLVGTSGFYSYEQYF. V usage is TRBV7-2 and J usage is TRBJ2-7; 12 positions match TRBD2. This CDR3 region has 18 residues. Trimming removed 1 base from V and 0 bases from J; junction bases left unmatched: 7. In germline, CDR1 is SGHTA, CDR2 FQGNSA.

Here the CDR3 DNA reads TGTGCCAGCTGGACAGGGTTAACAGATACGCAGTATTTT. It is translated as CASWTGLTDTQYF. The chain recombines TRBV28 with TRBJ2-3; TRBD1 aligns across 8 bases. Germline trimming cut 8 bases from V and 3 bases from J; bases unmatched to any gene: 4. CDR1 is MDHEN and CDR2 is SYDVKM in the germline V gene. The CDR3 contains 13 residues.

The chain employs TRBV6-1 and TRBJ2-7; D is ambiguous. V lost 6 bases and J lost 0, with 6 bases in between. The CDR3 extends over 12 amino acids. Per germline, CDR1 MNHNS and CDR2 SASEGT. This CDR3 is CASRIYSYEQYF. CDR3 DNA: TGTGCCAGCAGAATCTACTCCTACGAGCAGTACTTC.

This clone has a handful of counts. The CDR3 bases are TGCGCCAGCAGCTTCAACAGTTACACTGAAGCTTTCTTT. This sequence encodes CASSFNSYTEAFF. This rearrangement joins TRBV5-1 to TRBJ1-1; no definite D call. CDR3 length: 13 residues. The V and J ends lost 2 bases and 3 bases respectively, with 8 bases between them. CDR1 is SGHRS and CDR2 is YFSETQ in the germline V gene. Full variable domain (rest looked up from reference TRBV5-1 and TRBJ1-1): KAGVTQTPRYLIKTRGQQVTLSCSPISGHRSVSWYQQTPGQGLQFLFEYFSETQRNKGNFPGRFSGRQFSNSRSEMNVSTLELGDSALYLCASSFNSYTEAFFGQGTRLTVV.

This chain connects TRBV6-5 to TRBJ2-2, with TRBD1 as a possible D gene (6 bases). CDR1 MNHEY and CDR2 SVGAGI come from the germline V gene. The V and J ends lost 1 base and 1 base respectively, with 10 bases between them. The CDR3 contains 16 residues. As DNA, the CDR3 is TGTGCCAGCAGTTACTTTCAGGGGATGAACACCGGGGAGCTGTTTTTT. It encodes CASSYFQGMNTGELFF.

The chain combines TRBV5-1 with TRBJ2-5; 10 bases line up with TRBD2. From germline, CDR1 is SGHRS and CDR2 YFSETQ. This CDR3 has 16 amino acids. Trimming cost V 0 bases and J 5 bases; bases outside gene matches: 7. CDR3 sequence: CASSLALAGVAETQYF. CDR3 DNA sequence: TGCGCCAGCAGCTTGGCCCTAGCGGGAGTTGCCGAGACCCAGTACTTC.

This clone was observed once. The chain links TRBV5-8 to TRBJ2-7; D might be TRBD1 (6 bases). Germline V CDR1 and CDR2: SGHTS, YDEGEE. The CDR3 totals 18 residues. The V end was cut by 4 bases, the J end by 4 bases, with 27 bases between. The CDR3: CASSLGETQGFGAYEQYF. CDR3 coding DNA: TGTGCCAGCAGCCTTGGCGAGACACAGGGCTTCGGGGCTTACGAGCAGTACTTC. Complete variable domain (other parts from reference TRBV5-8 and TRBJ2-7): EAGVTQSPTHLIKTRGQQATLRCSPISGHTSVYWYQQALGLGLQFLLWYDEGEERNRGNFPPRFSGRQFPNYSSELNVNALELEDSALYLCASSLGETQGFGAYEQYFGPGTRLTVT.

The chain has TRBV4-2 and TRBJ1-2; 7 nucleotides match TRBD1. The germline gives CDR1 LGHNA, CDR2 YNFKEQ. The CDR3 sequence is 15 residues long. V shed 1 base and J 4 bases; nucleotides not matched to a gene: 6. Here the CDR3 reads CASSQGRDSSYGYTF. DNA of the CDR3: TGTGCCAGCAGCCAAGGGAGGGACAGCTCCTATGGCTACACCTTC.

This sequence joins TRBV9 and TRBJ2-5; perhaps TRBD2 as D (7 bases). Trimming removed 0 bases at V and 5 bases at J, with 11 bases between. CDR1 and CDR2 (germline): SGDLS, YYNGEE. The CDR3 sequence is 14 residues long. This chain's CDR3 is CASSVARGRETQYF. In nucleotides, the CDR3 is TGTGCCAGCAGCGTAGCGCGGGGGCGCGAGACCCAGTACTTC.

This clone was picked up a small number of times. DNA of the CDR3: TGTGCCAGCACCGTGACAGATTACAATCAGCCCCAGCATTTT. This sequence encodes CASTVTDYNQPQHF. The genes are TRBV28 and TRBJ1-5; D may be TRBD1 (5 bases). The germline V and J ends were trimmed by 7 bases and 3 bases, with 13 bases remaining between them. Germline CDR1 is MDHEN and CDR2 is SYDVKM. The CDR3 spans 14 residues.

The chain joins TRBV9 to TRBJ2-4; D remains ambiguous. Germline loops: CDR1 SGDLS, CDR2 YYNGEE. V was shortened by 3 bases and J by 1 base, with 17 bases between the two germline ends. The CDR3 length is 17 residues. Here the CDR3 DNA reads TGTGCCAGCAGCGCCCCCAGGCACCCTGGGGCCAAAAACATTCAGTACTTC. This sequence encodes CASSAPRHPGAKNIQYF.

Only one count was recorded for this clone. The chain carries TRBV10-1 and TRBJ2-5; D gene ambiguous. V gave up 0 bases and J gave up 5 bases, with 4 bases separating them. Germline loops: CDR1 WNHNN, CDR2 SYGVQD (reference sequence). This CDR3 is built from 12 residues. The CDR3 DNA sequence: TGCGCCAGCAGTGAGTCGTCGGAGACCCAGTACTTC. Amino acids: CASSESSETQYF.

V usage is TRBV2 and J usage is TRBJ1-2; 7 nucleotides agree with TRBD1. Germline CDR1 reads SNHLY; CDR2 reads FYNNEI. V lost 8 bases and J lost 6; bases outside the gene matches: 6. The CDR3 has 12 amino acids. CDR3 sequence reads: CASGDTGDGYTF. In DNA form, the CDR3 reads TGTGCCAGCGGGGACACAGGGGATGGCTACACCTTC.

This clone was recorded only once. CDR3 DNA: TGTGCCAGCAGGGACGGGGGTGGACGCCACTATGGCTACACCTTC. Translating gives CASRDGGGRHYGYTF. This chain uses TRBV6-5 with TRBJ1-2; the D gene is possibly TRBD1 (5 bases). Trimming took off 6 bases at V and 3 bases at J, with 17 bases between the two ends. The germline CDR1 and CDR2 sequences are MNHEY and SVGAGI. CDR3 length: 15 residues.

The gene calls are TRBV7-3 and TRBJ2-1; 8 nucleotides agree with TRBD1. The length of the CDR3 is 16 residues. Germline V CDR1 and CDR2: SGHTA, FQGTGA. J was trimmed by 0 bases and V by 6 bases; bases with no gene match: 7. CDR3 nucleotide sequence: TGTGCCAGCAGTCGGGACAGGCTCGGCTCCTACAATGAGCAGTTCTTC. It translates to CASSRDRLGSYNEQFF.

This chain links TRBV19 with TRBJ1-2; weak D call: TRBD1 (5 bases). The germline CDR1 and CDR2 sequences are LNHDA and SQIVND (reference sequence). Trimming took off 4 bases at V and 5 bases at J, with 17 bases between the two ends. This CDR3 is 15 amino acids long. The DNA for the CDR3 is TGTGCCAGTAGTAGGAGGGACGCCGCTCCTTATGGCTACACCTTC. Protein sequence: CASSRRDAAPYGYTF.

This clone was detected only a few times. The rearrangement joins TRBV5-4 to TRBJ2-7, with D tentatively TRBD1 (7 bases). Germline assignment: CDR1 SGHNT and CDR2 YYREEE (reference sequence). V was shortened by 5 bases and J by 3 bases, with 15 bases between the two germline ends. The CDR3 length is 14 residues. DNA of the CDR3: TGTGCCAGCAGACTACAGGGGACTGACTACGAGCAGTACTTC. Translated, it gives CASRLQGTDYEQYF.